The clone carrying this T cell receptor (beta chain) was seen only once. Its antigen is not known. The treatment here: approximately 18 received Ad26.COV2.S at low or high dose, single or two shots; roughly five received placebo; per-sample allocation not given. Vaccine and placebo recipients were sampled on day 63 after the first injection. The source of the sample is a study of Ad26.COV2.S vaccination and SARS-CoV-2 variants. Findings and limits, study-wide: Analyses that measured TCR breadth and depth may have underestimated total T cell responses.

The CDR3 contains 15 residues. Germline assignment: CDR1 LNHDA and CDR2 SQIVND (reference sequence). V was shortened by 4 bases and J by 1 base, with 13 bases between the two germline ends. TCRdb's copy holds only in-frame clones and misses some; the assay was immunoSEQ multiplex PCR. The sample shows about 420,000 clones, approximately 87% of them seen only once. The rearrangement links TRBV19 to TRBJ1-1; D is undetermined. The TCR originated in a person aged 18-60 years who received the Ad26.COV2.S COVID-19 vaccine or a placebo. This specimen consisted of peripheral blood, obtained in a trial of Ad26.COV2.S vaccine versus placebo. The CDR3 sequence is CASSTSTAANTEAFF. CDR3 DNA: TGTGCCAGTAGTACCTCGACCGCAGCGAACACTGAAGCTTTCTTT.